The T cell receptor beta chain described here comes from a study of PD-L1 blockade in urothelial cancer (dated by TCRdb to about 2017). Regarding the complete study: All patients started therapy in about 2014 and received atezolizumab 1,200 mg intravenously every 3 weeks. About 90% of the roughly 29 patients were males with bladder-origin urothelial cancer, and about 65% of the roughly 29 reported a prior smoking history. Blood samples gave a median of approximately 150,000 T cells and 82,636 unique TCRs, with a median clonality of 0.080. Blood samples were analyzed 3 weeks after the start of treatment (second dose) and 6 weeks after the start of treatment. An ECOG performance status of 0 or 1 was recorded for the patients, and 0 to 3 prior chemotherapy regimens had been received by the patients. In the same patients, pretreatment tumors underwent whole exome sequencing and RNA sequencing in addition to TCR sequencing. Durable clinical benefit was defined as progression-free survival longer than 6 months, and TCR features were also tested against progression-free and overall survival. Over 28 patients had pretreatment blood TCR-seq, some 25 had at least one posttreatment blood collection, and some 25 had tumor TCR-seq. The study, an exploratory multi-omic analysis, examined somatic, immune and clinical correlates of response to PD-L1 blockade with atezolizumab in urothelial cancer. Pretreatment tumor samples, along with matched peripheral blood serially collected before and after atezolizumab treatment, were subjected to TCR sequencing. Durable clinical benefit was achieved by nine patients and was not achieved by 20 patients. General study outcomes and caveats: At 3 weeks after the start of treatment, tumor-associated TCR clones in peripheral blood had expanded more in patients with durable benefit (n of about 21, p = 0.022). A pretreatment peripheral blood TCR clonality below the median was linked to improved progression-free and overall survival. Because of the small sample size (n ≈ 31) and the many exploratory analyses performed, the results are intended to be regarded as hypothesis-generating.

Via the germline V gene, CDR1 is MDHEN and CDR2 SYDVKM. Including the terminal cysteine and phenylalanine, the CDR3 comprises 16 residues. Only the CDR3 portion is preserved as DNA: 48 bases, with reading frame beginning at the first base. The junction shows trimming of 2 bases on V and 1 base on J, plus 12 bases between the germline ends. The time point label on this specimen signifies: peripheral blood 6 weeks after treatment start. The cohort included roughly 30 patients with locally advanced or metastatic urothelial carcinoma who were treated at Memorial Sloan Kettering on a trial protocol. Peripheral blood mononuclear cells were collected pretreatment and during treatment, at between 1 and 8 total time points per patient. The Qiagen DNeasy Blood extraction kit was used to purify genomic DNA from total PBMCs and tumor samples. PBMCs were collected pretreatment and during treatment and were isolated and stored as previously described.

Concerning this clone: Its antigen specificity is not known. No base quality values were provided; no much bigger clone lies one nucleotide off.

To estimate absolute template abundance from read counts, synthetic TCR analog templates were spiked into each PCR. TCRbeta CDR3 regions were amplified from genomic DNA with bias-controlled V and J gene primers using the immunoSEQ assay. Rearranged TCRbeta segments were sequenced at approximately 20X coverage. The authors' analysis ran thus. Clustering was used to correct sequencing errors, and CDR3s were annotated against IMGT to assign V, D and J genes. Downstream analyses used only productive TCRbeta rearrangements and left out out-of-frame or stop-codon sequences. To compute clonality, Shannon entropy was normalized by the log of the number of unique productive sequences and then subtracted from one. Clones differing between time points or between blood and tumor were identified using Fisher's exact test with Benjamini-Hochberg correction, with an adjusted p below 0.01 applied as the threshold. Not all clones reach the TCRdb copy of this immuneACCESS table, which keeps in-frame sequences only. Checked studies attribute under half of the gap to unresolved V genes and leave the rest unexplained. The DNA was the basis for D and trimming; V, J and clone size are from that table. For this sample the table gives tens of thousands of clones, of which about 91% were detected only once. The ten largest account for about 0.94% of the sample.

The sequence came from a woman aged 80 or over with urothelial cancer. Sequencing was performed on PBMCs, taken around atezolizumab (anti-PD-L1) treatment. The chain is encoded by TRBV28 joined to TRBJ1-3, and the D gene may be TRBD1, 6 bases matching. The DNA is as follows: TGTGCCAGCAGTTTAGGGGCGGGGGCTTCTGGAAACACCATATATTTT. Its translation reads: CASSLGAGASGNTIYF. Outside the CDR3, residues come from the reference TRBV28 and TRBJ1-3 proteins, so the full variable domain is: DVKVTQSSRYLVKRTGEKVFLECVQDMDHENMFWYRQDPGLGLRLIYFSYDVKMKEKGDIPEGYSVSREKKERFSLILESASTNQTSMYLCASSLGAGASGNTIYFGEGSWLTVV.